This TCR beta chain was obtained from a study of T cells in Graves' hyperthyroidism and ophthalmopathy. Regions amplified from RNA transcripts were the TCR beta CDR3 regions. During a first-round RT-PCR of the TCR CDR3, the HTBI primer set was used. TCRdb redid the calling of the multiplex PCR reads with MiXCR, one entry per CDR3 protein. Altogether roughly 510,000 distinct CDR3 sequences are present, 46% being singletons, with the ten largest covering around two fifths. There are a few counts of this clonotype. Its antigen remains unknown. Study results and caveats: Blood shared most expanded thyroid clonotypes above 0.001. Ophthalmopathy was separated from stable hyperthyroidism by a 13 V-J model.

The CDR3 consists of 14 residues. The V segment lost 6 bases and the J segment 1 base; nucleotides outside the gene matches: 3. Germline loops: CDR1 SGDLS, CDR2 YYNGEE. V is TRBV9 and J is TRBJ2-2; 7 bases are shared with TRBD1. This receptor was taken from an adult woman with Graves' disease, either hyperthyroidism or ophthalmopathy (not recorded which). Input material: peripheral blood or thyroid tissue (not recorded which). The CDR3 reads CASTDRMNTGELFF. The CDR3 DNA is TGTGCCAGCACGGACAGGATGAACACCGGGGAGCTGTTTTTT.